The clone carrying this T cell receptor beta chain was recorded many times. As yet, its antigen is unknown. The source of the sample is a study of T-cell reconstitution after alpha-beta-depleted transplantation in children. Study-level points and caveats: Where some patients showed high TCRbeta diversity at day 60, it came from recipient T cells and thymic progenitors that had survived. Reportedly, alpha-beta T cells present about two months post-transplant originated from several hundred expanded clones of graft origin.

Preparation of the TCRbeta library was carried out with unique molecular identifiers. MiXCR, run by TCRdb on the PCR reads, gives a single entry per CDR3 protein. This sample has about 510,000 distinct CDR3 sequences, with 9.5% to 12% found just once. This specimen was PBMCs, mostly from graft donor cells, taken 180 days after TCRalphabeta/CD19-depleted stem cell transplant. The TCR was taken from a female patient aged 2-15 years who had a stem cell transplant for aplastic anemia, so the T cells may come from the graft donor.

CDR3 nucleotide sequence: TGTGCCAGCAGCTCTCTAGTCCTGGGGACAGATACGCAGTATTTT. It encodes CASSSLVLGTDTQYF. This chain uses TRBV7-2 with TRBJ2-3; D not certain. Between the trimmed V and J ends, which lost 4 bases and 3 bases, there was a span of 14 bases. The length of the CDR3 is 15 residues. The germline V gene encodes CDR1 SGHTA and CDR2 FQGNSA. The full variable domain, with the rest looked up from reference TRBV7-2 and TRBJ2-3, is GAGVSQSPSNKVTEKGKDVELRCDPISGHTALYWYRQSLGQGLEFLIYFQGNSAPDKSGLPSDRFSAERTGGSVSTLTIQRTQQEDSAVYLCASSSLVLGTDTQYFGPGTRLTVL.